This is a list of T cell receptor beta chains from one sample in a study of T-cell memory formation after mild COVID-19. TCRdb re-called the 5' RACE reads with MiXCR, one entry per CDR3 protein. The repertoire has 300,000 to 350,000 distinct CDR3 sequences, 15% to 20% of them found once; the top ten carry roughly 21%. Sequencing was performed on PBMCs or a T cell subset sorted from them (not recorded which). Every receptor here comes from a man younger than 30 who had mild COVID-19 (a few samples of this study predate the infection). Cell type and time point are not known. CDR3s include the opening cysteine and the closing phenylalanine or tryptophan. The D gene is left open where the match is weak. Some rows have no size entry. The others give once, few or many, or a class for an expanded clone.

v_gene	j_gene	abundance	d_gene	CDR3aa	CDR3nt
TRBV7-9	TRBJ1-1	few	NA	CASRLQPNTEAFF	TGTGCCAGCAGATTACAGCCCAACACTGAAGCTTTCTTT
TRBV7-9	TRBJ2-5	NA	NA	CASGGGRRETQYF	TGTGCCAGCGGCGGGGGCCGGCGGGAGACCCAGTACTTC
TRBV5-8	TRBJ2-2	few	NA	CASSLYGDGELFF	TGTGCCAGCAGCTTGTATGGGGATGGGGAGCTGTTTTTT
TRBV5-1	TRBJ2-3	few	NA	CASSLLTRTDTQYF	TGCGCCAGCAGCCTATTAACCCGGACAGATACGCAGTATTTT
TRBV18	TRBJ2-1	few	TRBD2	CASSPPSGGAKNEQFF	TGTGCCAGCTCACCGCCGAGCGGGGGGGCCAAGAATGAGCAGTTCTTC
TRBV7-2	TRBJ2-3	NA	NA	CASSLEIRQYF	TGTGCCAGCAGCTTGGAAATTCGGCAGTATTTT
TRBV23-1	TRBJ2-1	NA	TRBD1	CASSQSGQGDCEQFF	TGCGCCAGCAGTCAATCAGGGCAGGGGGATTGCGAGCAGTTCTTC
TRBV12-3/TRBV12-4	TRBJ1-2	NA	NA	CASSPRQASYGYTF	TGTGCCAGCAGTCCCCGACAGGCCTCCTATGGCTACACCTTC
TRBV28	TRBJ1-1	NA	NA	CASTIPLGSGKTEAFF	TGTGCCAGCACCATACCGTTAGGATCTGGTAAAACTGAAGCTTTCTTT
TRBV7-2	TRBJ2-1	NA	NA	CASSPLLGDEQFF	TGTGCCAGCAGCCCACTACTCGGGGATGAGCAGTTCTTC
TRBV4-3	TRBJ1-1	few	NA	CASSPDPRGTEAFF	TGCGCCAGCAGCCCGGACCCCCGAGGCACTGAAGCTTTCTTT
TRBV20-1	TRBJ1-5	NA	TRBD1	CSATAGQGVGQPQHF	TGCAGTGCCACGGCGGGACAGGGGGTTGGACAGCCCCAGCATTTT
TRBV4-1	TRBJ1-2	few	NA	CASSQDPTWNYGYTF	TGCGCCAGCAGCCAAGACCCCACATGGAACTATGGCTACACCTTC
TRBV2	TRBJ2-1	NA	NA	CASSEGANEQFF	TGTGCCAGCAGTGAAGGGGCGAATGAGCAGTTCTTC
TRBV6-5	TRBJ2-3	few	NA	CASRITATDTQYF	TGTGCCAGCAGGATAACAGCCACAGATACGCAGTATTTT
TRBV6-5	TRBJ2-1	NA	NA	CASSYADRYNEQFF	TGTGCCAGCAGTTACGCGGACAGATACAATGAGCAGTTCTTC
TRBV7-8	TRBJ1-1	NA	NA	CASSSEGRGYTGNTEAFF	TGTGCCAGCAGCTCGGAAGGACGGGGGTATACGGGGAACACTGAAGCTTTCTTT
TRBV6-6	TRBJ2-1	few	NA	CASSYSHAGASLNNEQFF	TGTGCCAGCAGTTACTCTCATGCAGGGGCGAGCCTTAACAATGAGCAGTTCTTC
TRBV9	TRBJ2-5	NA	NA	CASSVGLAGAQETQYF	TGTGCCAGCAGCGTAGGGCTAGCAGGAGCTCAAGAGACCCAGTACTTC
TRBV20-1	TRBJ1-1	few	TRBD1	CSARTTGGWTEAFF	TGCAGTGCTAGAACAACAGGGGGCTGGACTGAAGCTTTCTTT
TRBV9	TRBJ1-2	few	NA	CASSVAGGGRNYGYTF	TGTGCCAGCAGCGTAGCAGGAGGTGGACGGAACTATGGCTACACCTTC
TRBV6-1	TRBJ2-5	NA	NA	CASSAPPGGSRTQYF	TGTGCCAGCAGTGCCCCTCCCGGGGGCTCAAGGACCCAGTACTTC
TRBV12-3/TRBV12-4	TRBJ1-2	once	NA	CASSLAGLLGGYGYTF	TGTGCCAGCAGTTTAGCGGGCCTATTAGGGGGCTATGGCTACACCTTC
TRBV5-1	TRBJ1-2	NA	NA	CASSLDVRDGGYTF	TGCGCCAGCAGCTTGGATGTTAGGGATGGTGGCTACACCTTC
TRBV5-5	TRBJ1-2	NA	NA	CASSLARTASYYGYTF	TGTGCCAGCAGCTTGGCTAGGACCGCTAGTTACTATGGCTACACCTTC
TRBV10-1	TRBJ2-3	NA	NA	CASSESISGSTDTQYF	TGCGCCAGCAGTGAGTCGATAAGCGGCAGCACAGATACGCAGTATTTT